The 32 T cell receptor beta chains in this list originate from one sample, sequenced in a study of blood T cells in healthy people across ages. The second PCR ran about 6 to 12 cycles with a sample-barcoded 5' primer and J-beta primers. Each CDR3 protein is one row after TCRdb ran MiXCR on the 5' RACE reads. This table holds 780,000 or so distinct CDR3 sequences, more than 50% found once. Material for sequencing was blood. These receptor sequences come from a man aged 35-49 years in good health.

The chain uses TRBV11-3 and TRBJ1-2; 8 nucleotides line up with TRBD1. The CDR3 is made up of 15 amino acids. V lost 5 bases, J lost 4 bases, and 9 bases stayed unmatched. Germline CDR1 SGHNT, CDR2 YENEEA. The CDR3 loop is CASSQGQGRIYGYTF. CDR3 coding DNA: TGTGCCAGCAGCCAAGGACAGGGCCGGATCTATGGCTACACCTTC.

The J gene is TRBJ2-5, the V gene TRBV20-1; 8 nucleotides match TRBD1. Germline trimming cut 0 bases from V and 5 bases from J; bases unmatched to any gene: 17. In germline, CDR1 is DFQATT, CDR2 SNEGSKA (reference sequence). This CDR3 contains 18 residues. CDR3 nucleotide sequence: TGCAGTGCTAGAGATCCATCCCCGGGACAGGTGCCAAAGGAGACCCAGTACTTC. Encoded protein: CSARDPSPGQVPKETQYF.

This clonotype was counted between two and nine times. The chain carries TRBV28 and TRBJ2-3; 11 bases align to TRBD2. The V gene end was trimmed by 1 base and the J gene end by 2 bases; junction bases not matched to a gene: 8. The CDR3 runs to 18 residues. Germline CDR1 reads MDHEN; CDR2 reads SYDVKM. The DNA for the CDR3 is TGTGCCAGCAGTTTATCTTGGGGACTAGCGGTCTTCACAGATACGCAGTATTTT. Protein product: CASSLSWGLAVFTDTQYF.

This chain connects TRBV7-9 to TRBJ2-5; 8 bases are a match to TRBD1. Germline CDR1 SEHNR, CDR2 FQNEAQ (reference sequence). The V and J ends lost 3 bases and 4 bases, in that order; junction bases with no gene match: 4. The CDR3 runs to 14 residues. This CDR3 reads CASSFSGQGETQYF. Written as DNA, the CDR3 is TGTGCCAGCAGCTTTTCAGGACAGGGAGAGACCCAGTACTTC.

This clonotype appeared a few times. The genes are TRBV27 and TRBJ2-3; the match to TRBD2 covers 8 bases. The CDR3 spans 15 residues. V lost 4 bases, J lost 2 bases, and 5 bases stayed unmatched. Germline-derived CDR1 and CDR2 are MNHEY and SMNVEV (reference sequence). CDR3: CASSSLAGNTDTQYF. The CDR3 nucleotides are TGTGCCAGCAGTTCGCTAGCGGGTAACACAGATACGCAGTATTTT.

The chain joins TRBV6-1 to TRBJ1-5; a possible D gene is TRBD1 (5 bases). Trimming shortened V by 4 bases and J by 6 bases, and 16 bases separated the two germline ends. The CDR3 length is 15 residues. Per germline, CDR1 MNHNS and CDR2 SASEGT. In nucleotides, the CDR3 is TGTGCCAGCAGTGGTTTCGTAGGGGAGGGTCAGCCCCAGCATTTT. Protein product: CASSGFVGEGQPQHF.

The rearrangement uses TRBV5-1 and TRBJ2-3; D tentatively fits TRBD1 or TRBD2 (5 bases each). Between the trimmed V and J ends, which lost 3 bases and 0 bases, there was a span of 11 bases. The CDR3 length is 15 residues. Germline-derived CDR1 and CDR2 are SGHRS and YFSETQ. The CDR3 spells CASSWDGWSTDTQYF. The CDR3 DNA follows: TGCGCCAGCAGCTGGGACGGTTGGAGCACAGATACGCAGTATTTT.

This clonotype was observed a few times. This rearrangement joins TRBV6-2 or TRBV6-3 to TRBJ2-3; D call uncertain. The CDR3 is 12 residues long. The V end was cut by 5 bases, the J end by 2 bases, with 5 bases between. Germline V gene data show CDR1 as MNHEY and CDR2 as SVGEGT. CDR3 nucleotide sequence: TGTGCCAGCAGTCGGCCCACAGATACGCAGTATTTT. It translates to CASSRPTDTQYF.

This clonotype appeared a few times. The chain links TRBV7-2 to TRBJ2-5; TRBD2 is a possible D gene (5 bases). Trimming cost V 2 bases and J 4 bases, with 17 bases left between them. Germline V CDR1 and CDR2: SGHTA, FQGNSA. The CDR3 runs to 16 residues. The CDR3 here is CASSLNGPGSRETQYF. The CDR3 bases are TGTGCCAGCAGCTTAAACGGTCCGGGGTCTCGAGAGACCCAGTACTTC.

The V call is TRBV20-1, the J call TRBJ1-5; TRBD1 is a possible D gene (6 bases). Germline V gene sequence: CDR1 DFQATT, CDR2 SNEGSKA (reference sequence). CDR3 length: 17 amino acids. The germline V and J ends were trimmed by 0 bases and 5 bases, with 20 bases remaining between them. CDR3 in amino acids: CSARERDIIIGYQPQHF. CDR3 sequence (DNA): TGCAGTGCTAGAGAGCGGGACATCATCATCGGGTATCAGCCCCAGCATTTT.

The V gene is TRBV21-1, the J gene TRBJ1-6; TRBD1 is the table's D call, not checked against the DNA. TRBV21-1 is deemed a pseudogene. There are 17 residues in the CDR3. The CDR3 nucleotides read TGTGCCAGCAGCACTACCCCGACAGGGGGCTGTAATTCACCCCTCCACTTT. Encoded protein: CASSTTPTGGCNSPLHF.

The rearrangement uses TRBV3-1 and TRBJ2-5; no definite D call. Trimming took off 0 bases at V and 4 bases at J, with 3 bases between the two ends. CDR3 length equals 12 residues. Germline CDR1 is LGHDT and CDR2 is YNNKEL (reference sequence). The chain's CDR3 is CASSQEVETQYF. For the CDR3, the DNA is TGTGCCAGCAGCCAAGAAGTAGAGACCCAGTACTTC.

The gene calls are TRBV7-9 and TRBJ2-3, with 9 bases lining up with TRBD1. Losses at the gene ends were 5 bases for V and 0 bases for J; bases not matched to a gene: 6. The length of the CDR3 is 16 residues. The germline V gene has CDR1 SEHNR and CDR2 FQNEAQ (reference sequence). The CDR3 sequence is CASSITGGSSTDTQYF. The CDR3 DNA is TGTGCCAGCAGCATAACAGGGGGCTCTAGCACAGATACGCAGTATTTT.

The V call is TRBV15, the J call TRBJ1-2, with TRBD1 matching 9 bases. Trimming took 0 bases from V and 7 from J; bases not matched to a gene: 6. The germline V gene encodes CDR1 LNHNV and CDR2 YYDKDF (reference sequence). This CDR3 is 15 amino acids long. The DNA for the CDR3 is TGTGCCACCAGCAGAGATACAGGGGGCGTGTTTGGCTACACCTTC. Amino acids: CATSRDTGGVFGYTF. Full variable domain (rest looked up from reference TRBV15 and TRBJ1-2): DAMVIQNPRYQVTQFGKPVTLSCSQTLNHNVMYWYQQKSSQAPKLLFHYYDKDFNNEADTPDNFQSRRPNTSFCFLDIRSPGLGDTAMYLCATSRDTGGVFGYTFGSGTRLTVV.

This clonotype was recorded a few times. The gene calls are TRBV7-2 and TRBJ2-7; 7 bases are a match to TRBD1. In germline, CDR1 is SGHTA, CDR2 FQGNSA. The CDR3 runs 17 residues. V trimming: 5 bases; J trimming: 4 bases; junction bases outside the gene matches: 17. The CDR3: CASSESDRAHLLYEQYF. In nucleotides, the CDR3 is TGTGCCAGCAGCGAGAGCGACAGGGCCCATCTGTTGTACGAGCAGTACTTC. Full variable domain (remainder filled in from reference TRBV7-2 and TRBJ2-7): GAGVSQSPSNKVTEKGKDVELRCDPISGHTALYWYRQSLGQGLEFLIYFQGNSAPDKSGLPSDRFSAERTGGSVSTLTIQRTQQEDSAVYLCASSESDRAHLLYEQYFGPGTRLTVT.

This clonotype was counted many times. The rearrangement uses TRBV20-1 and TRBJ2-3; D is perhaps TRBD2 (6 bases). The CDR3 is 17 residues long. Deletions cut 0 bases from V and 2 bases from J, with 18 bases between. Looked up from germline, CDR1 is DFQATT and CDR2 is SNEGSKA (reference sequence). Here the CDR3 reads CSARDLEGLSYTDTQYF. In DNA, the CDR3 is TGCAGTGCTAGAGATCTTGAGGGACTGTCCTACACAGATACGCAGTATTTT.

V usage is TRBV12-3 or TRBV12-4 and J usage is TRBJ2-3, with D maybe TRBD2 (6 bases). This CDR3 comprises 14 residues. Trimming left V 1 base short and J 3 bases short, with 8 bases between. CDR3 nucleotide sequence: TGTGCCAGCAGTTTAGGACTAGTTACAGATACGCAGTATTTT. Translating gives CASSLGLVTDTQYF.

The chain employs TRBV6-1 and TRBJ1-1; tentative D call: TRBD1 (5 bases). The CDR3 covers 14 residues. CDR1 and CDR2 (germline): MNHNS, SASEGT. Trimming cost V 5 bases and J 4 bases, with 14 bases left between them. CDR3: CASSHQGEGTEAFF. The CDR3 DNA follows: TGTGCCAGCAGTCACCAGGGCGAGGGCACTGAAGCTTTCTTT.

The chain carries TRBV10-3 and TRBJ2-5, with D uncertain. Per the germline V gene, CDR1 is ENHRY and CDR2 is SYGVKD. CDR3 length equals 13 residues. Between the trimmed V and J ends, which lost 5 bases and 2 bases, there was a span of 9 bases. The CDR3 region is CAISYNRQETQYF. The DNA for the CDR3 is TGTGCCATCAGTTATAATCGTCAAGAGACCCAGTACTTC.

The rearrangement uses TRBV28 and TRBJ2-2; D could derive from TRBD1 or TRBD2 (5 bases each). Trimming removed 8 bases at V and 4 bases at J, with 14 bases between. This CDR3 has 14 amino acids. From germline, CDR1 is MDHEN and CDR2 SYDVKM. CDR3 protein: CASYGPRGTGELFF. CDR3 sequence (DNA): TGTGCCAGCTATGGACCGAGGGGCACCGGGGAGCTGTTTTTT.

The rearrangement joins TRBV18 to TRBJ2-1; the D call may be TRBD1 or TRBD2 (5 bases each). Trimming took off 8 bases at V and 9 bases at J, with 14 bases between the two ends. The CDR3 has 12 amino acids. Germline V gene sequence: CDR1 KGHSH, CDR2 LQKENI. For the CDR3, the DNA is TGTGCCAGCGCCACCGAGGGGTTTGAGCAGTTCTTC. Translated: CASATEGFEQFF.

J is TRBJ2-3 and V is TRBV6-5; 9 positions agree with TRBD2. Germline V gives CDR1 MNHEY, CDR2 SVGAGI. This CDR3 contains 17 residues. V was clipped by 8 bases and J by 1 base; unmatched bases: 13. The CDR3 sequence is CASQFGGGATGTDTQYF. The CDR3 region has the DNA TGTGCCAGCCAGTTCGGCGGGGGGGCGACAGGCACAGATACGCAGTATTTT.

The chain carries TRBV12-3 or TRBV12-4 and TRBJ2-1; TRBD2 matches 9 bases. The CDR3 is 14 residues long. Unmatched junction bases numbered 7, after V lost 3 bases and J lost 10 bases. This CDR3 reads CASSFRLAVYEQFF. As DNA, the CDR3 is TGTGCCAGCAGTTTCCGACTAGCGGTTTACGAGCAGTTCTTC.

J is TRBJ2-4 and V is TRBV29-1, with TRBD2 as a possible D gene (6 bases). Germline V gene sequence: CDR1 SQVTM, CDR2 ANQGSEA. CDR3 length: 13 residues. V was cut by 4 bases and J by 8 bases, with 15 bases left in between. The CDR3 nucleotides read TGCAGCGTTGTGGGCTTTACGGGGGACATTCAGTACTTC. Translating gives CSVVGFTGDIQYF. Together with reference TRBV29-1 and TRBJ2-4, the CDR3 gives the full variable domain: SAVISQKPSRDICQRGTSLTIQCQVDSQVTMMFWYRQQPGQSLTLIATANQGSEATYESGFVIDKFPISRPNLTFSTLTVSNMSPEDSSIYLCSVVGFTGDIQYFGAGTRLSVL.

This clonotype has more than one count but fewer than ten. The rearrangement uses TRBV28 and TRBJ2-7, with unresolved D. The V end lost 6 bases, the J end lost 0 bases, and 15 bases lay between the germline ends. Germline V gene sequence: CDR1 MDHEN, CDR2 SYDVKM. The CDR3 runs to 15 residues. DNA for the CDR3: TGTGCCAGCAGAAGAAAAAATGAGATCTCCTACGAGCAGTACTTC. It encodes CASRRKNEISYEQYF.

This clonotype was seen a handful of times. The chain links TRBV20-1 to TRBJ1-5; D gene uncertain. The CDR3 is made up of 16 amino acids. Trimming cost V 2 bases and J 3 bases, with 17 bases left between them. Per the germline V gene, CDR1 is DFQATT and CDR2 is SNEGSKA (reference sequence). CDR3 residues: CSARSTFAPTNQPQHF. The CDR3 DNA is TGCAGTGCTAGATCTACTTTTGCCCCTACCAATCAGCCCCAGCATTTT.

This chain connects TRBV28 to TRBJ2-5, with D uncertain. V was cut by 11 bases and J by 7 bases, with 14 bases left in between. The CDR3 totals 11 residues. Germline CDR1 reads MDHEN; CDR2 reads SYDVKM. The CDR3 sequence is CASRGGGTQYF. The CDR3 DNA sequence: TGTGCCTCCCGAGGCGGCGGGACCCAGTACTTC.

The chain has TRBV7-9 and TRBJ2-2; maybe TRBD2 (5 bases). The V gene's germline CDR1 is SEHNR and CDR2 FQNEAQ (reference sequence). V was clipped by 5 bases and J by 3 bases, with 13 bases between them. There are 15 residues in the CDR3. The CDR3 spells CASSPSDSYTGELFF. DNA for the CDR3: TGTGCCAGCAGCCCTTCGGACTCCTACACCGGGGAGCTGTTTTTT.

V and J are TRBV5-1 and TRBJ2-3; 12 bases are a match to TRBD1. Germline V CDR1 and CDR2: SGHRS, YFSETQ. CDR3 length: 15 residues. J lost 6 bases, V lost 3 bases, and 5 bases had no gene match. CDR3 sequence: CASSSGTGGVDTQYF. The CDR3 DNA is TGCGCCAGCAGCTCCGGGACAGGGGGCGTTGATACGCAGTATTTT.

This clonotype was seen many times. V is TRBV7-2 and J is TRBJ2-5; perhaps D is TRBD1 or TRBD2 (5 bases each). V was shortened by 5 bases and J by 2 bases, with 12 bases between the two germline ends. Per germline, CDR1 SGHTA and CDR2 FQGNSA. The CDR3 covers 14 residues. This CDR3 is CASSPPGPQETQYF. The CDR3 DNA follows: TGTGCCAGCAGCCCCCCGGGACCGCAAGAGACCCAGTACTTC. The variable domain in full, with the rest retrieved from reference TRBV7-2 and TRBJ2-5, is GAGVSQSPSNKVTEKGKDVELRCDPISGHTALYWYRQSLGQGLEFLIYFQGNSAPDKSGLPSDRFSAERTGGSVSTLTIQRTQQEDSAVYLCASSPPGPQETQYFGPGTRLLVL.

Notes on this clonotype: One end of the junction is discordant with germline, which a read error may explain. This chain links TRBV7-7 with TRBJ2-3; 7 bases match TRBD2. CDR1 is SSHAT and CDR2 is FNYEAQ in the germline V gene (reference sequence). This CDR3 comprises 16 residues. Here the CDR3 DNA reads TGTGCTAGCAGCTTAGCGCTGGGGGGGAGCACAGATACGCAGTATTTT. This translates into CASSLALGGSTDTQYF.

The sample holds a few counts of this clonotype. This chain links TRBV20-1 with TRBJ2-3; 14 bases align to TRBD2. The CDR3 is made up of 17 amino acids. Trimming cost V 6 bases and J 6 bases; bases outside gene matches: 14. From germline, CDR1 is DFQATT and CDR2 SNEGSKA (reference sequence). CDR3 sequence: CSANPGLAGGPADTQYF. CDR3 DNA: TGCAGTGCCAATCCAGGACTAGCGGGGGGACCTGCGGATACGCAGTATTTT.